What follows are 6 T cell receptor beta chains derived from one specimen sequenced in a study of blood T cell repertoires in COVID-19. Libraries were prepared by immunoSEQ multiplex PCR; TCRdb keeps only in-frame clonotypes and omits some of them. The data show about 250,000 clones, around 85% seen once. The source material was PBMCs or T cells enriched from blood (not recorded which). The receptors shown here come from a woman in her fifties or sixties with acute COVID-19.

The CDR3 protein is CASSQVEQWNSPLHF. CDR3 sequence (DNA): TGCGCCAGCAGCCAAGTCGAACAGTGGAATTCACCCCTCCACTTT. The chain links TRBV4-1 to TRBJ1-6; D gene uncertain. The V end was cut by 1 base, the J end by 7 bases, with 11 bases between. Germline V gene lookup returns CDR1 MGHRA and CDR2 YSYEKL. This CDR3 region has 15 residues.

The chain joins TRBV2 to TRBJ2-1; D possibly corresponds to TRBD1 (6 bases). The CDR3 spans 12 residues. Germline values: CDR1 SNHLY, CDR2 FYNNEI. V was clipped by 6 bases and J by 7 bases, with 10 bases between them. The CDR3 coding sequence is TGTGCCAGCAGCCTCGACAGGAATGAGCAGTTCTTC. Its protein is CASSLDRNEQFF.

On this clone: A much larger clone is a single base away; this may be a read error. The chain carries TRBV6-5 and TRBJ1-1; D might be TRBD1 (6 bases). V lost 2 bases and J lost 0, with 7 bases in between. CDR3 length: 14 residues. Germline assignment: CDR1 MNHEY and CDR2 SVGAGI. The CDR3: CASSYRTVNTEAFF. CDR3 coding DNA: TGTGCCAGCAGTTACCGGACAGTGAACACTGAAGCTTTCTTT.

V usage is TRBV7-6 and J usage is TRBJ1-4; D uncertain. Germline-derived CDR1 and CDR2 are SGHVS and FNYEAQ. CDR3 length equals 15 residues. V was pared by 1 base and J by 4 bases, with 10 bases between. CDR3 sequence (DNA): TGTGCCAGCAGCTTAGAAGCCGGGGTTAATGAAAAACTGTTTTTT. Translated, it gives CASSLEAGVNEKLFF.

This clone was counted a few times. This rearrangement joins TRBV5-1 to TRBJ1-1, with 8 nucleotides matching TRBD1. Unmatched junction bases numbered 6, after V lost 5 bases and J lost 0 bases. The CDR3 totals 15 residues. Germline CDR1 is SGHRS and CDR2 is YFSETQ. This chain's CDR3 is CASRPQGEVNTEAFF. The CDR3 DNA sequence: TGCGCCAGCAGACCACAGGGGGAGGTGAACACTGAAGCTTTCTTT.

V is TRBV7-2 and J is TRBJ1-2; 10 nucleotides agree with TRBD1. The V gene's germline CDR1 is SGHTA and CDR2 FQGNSA. V dropped 2 bases and J dropped 8; count of bases not matched to a gene: 8. The CDR3 consists of 15 residues. The CDR3, as DNA: TGTGCCAGCAGCTTACCGGGACAGGGGACAGCCGGCTACACCTTC. It translates to CASSLPGQGTAGYTF. The full variable domain, completed using reference TRBV7-2 and TRBJ1-2, is GAGVSQSPSNKVTEKGKDVELRCDPISGHTALYWYRQSLGQGLEFLIYFQGNSAPDKSGLPSDRFSAERTGGSVSTLTIQRTQQEDSAVYLCASSLPGQGTAGYTFGSGTRLTVV.